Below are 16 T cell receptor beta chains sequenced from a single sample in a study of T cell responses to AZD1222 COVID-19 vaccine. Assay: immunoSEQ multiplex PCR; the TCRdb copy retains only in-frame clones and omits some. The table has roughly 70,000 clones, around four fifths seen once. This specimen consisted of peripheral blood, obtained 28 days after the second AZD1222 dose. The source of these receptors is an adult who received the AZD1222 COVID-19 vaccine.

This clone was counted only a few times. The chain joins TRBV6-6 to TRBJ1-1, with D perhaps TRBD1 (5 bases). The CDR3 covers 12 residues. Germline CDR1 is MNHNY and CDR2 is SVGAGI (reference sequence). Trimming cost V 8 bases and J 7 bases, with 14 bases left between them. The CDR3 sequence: CASRKGENEAFF. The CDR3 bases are TGTGCCAGCCGGAAAGGGGAAAATGAAGCTTTCTTT.

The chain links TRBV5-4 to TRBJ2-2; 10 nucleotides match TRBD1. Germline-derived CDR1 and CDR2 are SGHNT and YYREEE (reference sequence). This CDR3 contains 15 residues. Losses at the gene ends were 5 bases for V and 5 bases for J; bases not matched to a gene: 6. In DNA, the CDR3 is TGTGCCAGCAGACCGGACAGGGGGTGGACCGGGGAGCTGTTTTTT. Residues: CASRPDRGWTGELFF.

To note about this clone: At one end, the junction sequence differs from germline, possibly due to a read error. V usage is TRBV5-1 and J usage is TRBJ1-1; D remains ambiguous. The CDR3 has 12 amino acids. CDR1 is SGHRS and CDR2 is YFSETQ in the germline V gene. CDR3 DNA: TGCGCCAGCAGCTTGGGGAACGCTGAAGCTTTCTTT. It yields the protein CASSLGNAEAFF. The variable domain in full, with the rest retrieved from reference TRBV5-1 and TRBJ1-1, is KAGVTQTPRYLIKTRGQQVTLSCSPISGHRSVSWYQQTPGQGLQFLFEYFSETQRNKGNFPGRFSGRQFSNSRSEMNVSTLELGDSALYLCASSLGNAEAFFGQGTRLTVV.

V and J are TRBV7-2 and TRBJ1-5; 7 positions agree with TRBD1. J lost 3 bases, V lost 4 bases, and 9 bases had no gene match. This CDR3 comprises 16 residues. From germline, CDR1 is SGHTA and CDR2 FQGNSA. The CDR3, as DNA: TGTGCCAGCAGCTCAACAGGAGGGGGCTACAATCAGCCCCAGCATTTT. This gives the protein CASSSTGGGYNQPQHF.

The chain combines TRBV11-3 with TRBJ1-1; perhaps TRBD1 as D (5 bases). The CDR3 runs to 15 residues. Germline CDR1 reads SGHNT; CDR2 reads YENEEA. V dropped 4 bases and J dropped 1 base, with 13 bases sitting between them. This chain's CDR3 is CASSSGSGRNTEAFF. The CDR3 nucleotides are TGTGCCAGCAGCTCAGGGTCGGGGCGGAACACTGAAGCTTTCTTT.

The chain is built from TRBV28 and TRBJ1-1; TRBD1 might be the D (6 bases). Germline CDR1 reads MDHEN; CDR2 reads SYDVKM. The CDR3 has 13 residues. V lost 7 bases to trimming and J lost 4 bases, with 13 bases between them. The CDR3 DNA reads TGTGCCAGCACCAGGGTCAGGGGCACTGAAGCTTTCTTT. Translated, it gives CASTRVRGTEAFF.

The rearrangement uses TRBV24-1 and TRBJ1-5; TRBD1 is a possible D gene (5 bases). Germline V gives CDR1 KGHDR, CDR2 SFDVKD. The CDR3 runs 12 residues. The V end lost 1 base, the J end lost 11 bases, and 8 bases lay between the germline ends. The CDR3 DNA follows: TGTGCCACCAGTGATTTTGGGGGGTCCCAGCATTTT. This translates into CATSDFGGSQHF.

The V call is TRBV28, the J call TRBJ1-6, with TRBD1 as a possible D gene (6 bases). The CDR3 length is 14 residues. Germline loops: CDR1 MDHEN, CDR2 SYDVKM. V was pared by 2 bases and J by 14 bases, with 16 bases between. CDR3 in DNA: TGTGCCAGCAGTTTACTGGCGGGGGGGCTGGCCCTCCACTTT. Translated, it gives CASSLLAGGLALHF.

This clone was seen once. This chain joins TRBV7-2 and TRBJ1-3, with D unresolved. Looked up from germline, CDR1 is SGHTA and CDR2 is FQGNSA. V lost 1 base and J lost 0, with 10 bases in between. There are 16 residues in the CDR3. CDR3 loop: CASSLDRGTSGNTIYF. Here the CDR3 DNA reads TGTGCCAGCAGCTTAGATCGGGGAACCTCTGGAAACACCATATATTTT.

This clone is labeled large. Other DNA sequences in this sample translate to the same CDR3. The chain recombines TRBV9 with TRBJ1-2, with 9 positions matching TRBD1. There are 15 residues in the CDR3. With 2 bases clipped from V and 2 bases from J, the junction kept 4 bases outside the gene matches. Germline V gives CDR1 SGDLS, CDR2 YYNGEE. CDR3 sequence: CASSVGGTGNYGYTF. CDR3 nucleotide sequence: TGTGCCAGCAGCGTGGGCGGGACAGGGAACTATGGCTACACCTTC.

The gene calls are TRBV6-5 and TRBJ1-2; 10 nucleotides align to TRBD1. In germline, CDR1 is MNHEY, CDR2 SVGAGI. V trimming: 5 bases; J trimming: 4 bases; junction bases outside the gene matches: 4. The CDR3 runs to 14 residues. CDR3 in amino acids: CASSRGQGSYGYTF. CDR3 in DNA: TGTGCCAGCAGTAGGGGACAGGGGAGCTATGGCTACACCTTC.

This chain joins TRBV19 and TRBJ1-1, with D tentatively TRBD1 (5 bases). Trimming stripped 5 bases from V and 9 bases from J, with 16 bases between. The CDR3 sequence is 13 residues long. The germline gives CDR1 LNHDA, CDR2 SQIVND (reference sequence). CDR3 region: CASSWSGPKQAFF. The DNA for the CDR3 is TGTGCCAGTAGTTGGTCGGGGCCCAAGCAAGCTTTCTTT.

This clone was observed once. The CDR3: CASSSTGGSIYGYTF. The CDR3 nucleotides are TGTGCCAGCAGTTCGACAGGGGGCTCTATCTATGGCTACACCTTC. V gene TRBV27 combines with J gene TRBJ1-2; 10 nucleotides match TRBD1. The CDR3 totals 15 residues. Looked up from germline, CDR1 is MNHEY and CDR2 is SMNVEV (reference sequence). The V segment lost 4 bases and the J segment 4 bases; nucleotides outside the gene matches: 6.

CDR3 nucleotide sequence: TGTGCCAGCAGCCAAGATATACCTACTGCAGATACGCAGTATTTT. Protein sequence: CASSQDIPTADTQYF. This chain connects TRBV3-1 (or the pseudogene TRBV3-2) to TRBJ2-3; D not resolved. Trimming removed 0 bases from V and 4 bases from J, with 11 bases in between. Germline assignment: CDR1 LGHDT and CDR2 YNNKEL (reference sequence). The CDR3 runs to 15 residues.

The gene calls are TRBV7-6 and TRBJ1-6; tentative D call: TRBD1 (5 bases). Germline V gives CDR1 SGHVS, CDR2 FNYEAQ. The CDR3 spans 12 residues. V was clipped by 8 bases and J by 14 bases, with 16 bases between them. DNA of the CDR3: TGTGCCAGCTCCGGGGGGAGTAATACCCTCCACTTT. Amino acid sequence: CASSGGSNTLHF. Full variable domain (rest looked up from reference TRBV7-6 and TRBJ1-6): GAGVSQSPRYKVTKRGQDVALRCDPISGHVSLYWYRQALGQGPEFLTYFNYEAQQDKSGLPNDRFSAERPEGSISTLTIQRTEQRDSAMYRCASSGGSNTLHFGNGTRLTVT.

CDR3 nucleotide sequence: TGTGCCAGCAGTTTATCGACGCCCAGCGGGGGGGGCATCGAGCAGTACTTC. Its protein is CASSLSTPSGGGIEQYF. This chain links TRBV27 with TRBJ2-7; 10 nucleotides match TRBD2. The CDR3 sequence is 17 residues long. Trimming at V came to 0 bases and at J to 6 bases, leaving 11 bases not matched to a gene. Germline values: CDR1 MNHEY, CDR2 SMNVEV (reference sequence).